This is a list of T cell receptor beta chains from one sample in a study of CD8+ T cells in alopecia areata. Sequencing used immunoSEQ multiplex PCR; TCRdb keeps in-frame clones, though not all of them. The sample lists some 150,000 clones; approximately 65% were seen once. The sample here was CD8+ T cells sorted from blood, taken at week 0. Receptor source: a human donor with alopecia areata. Each CDR3 is given with its conserved first and last residue. The D gene is left open where the match is weak. Expanded clones are given a class, and other clones once, few, many or no size at all.

j_call clone_size v_call d_call cdr3_aa cdr3_nt
TRBJ1-2 once TRBV27 TRBD1 CASRGDRDDYGYTF TGTGCCAGCAGGGGGGACAGGGATGACTATGGCTACACCTTC
TRBJ2-1 once TRBV7-9 NA CASSLGGLRDNEQFF TGTGCCAGCAGCTTAGGGGGGCTACGGGACAATGAGCAGTTCTTC
TRBJ1-1 few TRBV6-5 NA CASSYRAMNTEAFF TGTGCCAGCAGTTACAGGGCGATGAACACTGAAGCTTTCTTT
TRBJ1-5 NA TRBV4-1 NA CASSQAGNQPQHF TGCGCCAGCAGCCAAGCCGGGAATCAGCCCCAGCATTTT
TRBJ2-2 few TRBV10-3 NA CAIGVSGARNGELFF TGTGCCATCGGAGTCTCGGGGGCGCGTAACGGGGAGCTGTTTTTT
TRBJ1-4 few TRBV7-2 NA CASSSLTSTNEKLFF TGTGCCAGCAGCTCTCTAACCTCAACTAATGAAAAACTGTTTTTT
TRBJ2-7 few TRBV5-6 NA CASSYPTDTYEQYF TGTGCCAGCAGCTACCCGACGGATACCTACGAGCAGTACTTC
TRBJ1-1 NA TRBV2 NA CASSVLGREPGLDTEAFF TGTGCCAGCAGTGTTTTGGGTCGGGAGCCGGGCCTAGACACTGAAGCTTTCTTT
TRBJ2-7 few TRBV7-8 NA CASSQGPSEYEQYF TGTGCCAGCAGCCAGGGTCCATCCGAGTACGAGCAGTACTTC
TRBJ2-7 NA TRBV5-1 TRBD1 CASSFRTGDNEQYF TGCGCCAGCAGCTTCCGGACAGGGGACAACGAGCAGTACTTC
TRBJ2-3 NA TRBV9 NA CASSEYRQPTDTQYF TGTGCCAGCAGCGAATATCGACAGCCCACAGATACGCAGTATTTT
TRBJ2-5 NA TRBV7-8 TRBD2 CASTSELAGEETQYF TGTGCCAGCACCTCGGAGCTAGCGGGGGAAGAGACCCAGTACTTC
TRBJ2-2 few TRBV29-1 NA CSVYPGGTGELFF TGCAGCGTATACCCAGGGGGGACCGGGGAGCTGTTTTTT
TRBJ2-3 once TRBV2 TRBD2 CASLSGGTDTQYF TGTGCCAGTCTCAGCGGGGGGACAGATACGCAGTATTTT
TRBJ2-1 NA TRBV4-1 TRBD2 CASSHGGDYNEQFF TGCGCCAGCAGCCACGGGGGGGACTACAATGAGCAGTTCTTC
TRBJ2-3 NA TRBV5-1 NA CASSPAEGLGTDTQYF TGCGCCAGCAGCCCGGCGGAGGGATTAGGCACAGATACGCAGTATTTT
TRBJ2-7 NA TRBV7-2 NA CASSSRDLGGYEQYF TGTGCCAGCAGCAGCAGAGATCTCGGGGGCTACGAGCAGTACTTC
TRBJ2-7 NA TRBV30 TRBD2 CAWSPGVAGTSYEQYF TGTGCCTGGAGCCCCGGGGTAGCGGGGACTTCCTACGAGCAGTACTTC
TRBJ2-1 NA TRBV5-1 NA CASSWRGGDEQFF TGCGCCAGCTCGTGGAGGGGAGGCGATGAGCAGTTCTTC
TRBJ2-1 NA TRBV4-1 NA CASSQNLDSRHEQFF TGCGCCAGCAGCCAAAACCTGGACAGCCGGCATGAGCAGTTCTTC